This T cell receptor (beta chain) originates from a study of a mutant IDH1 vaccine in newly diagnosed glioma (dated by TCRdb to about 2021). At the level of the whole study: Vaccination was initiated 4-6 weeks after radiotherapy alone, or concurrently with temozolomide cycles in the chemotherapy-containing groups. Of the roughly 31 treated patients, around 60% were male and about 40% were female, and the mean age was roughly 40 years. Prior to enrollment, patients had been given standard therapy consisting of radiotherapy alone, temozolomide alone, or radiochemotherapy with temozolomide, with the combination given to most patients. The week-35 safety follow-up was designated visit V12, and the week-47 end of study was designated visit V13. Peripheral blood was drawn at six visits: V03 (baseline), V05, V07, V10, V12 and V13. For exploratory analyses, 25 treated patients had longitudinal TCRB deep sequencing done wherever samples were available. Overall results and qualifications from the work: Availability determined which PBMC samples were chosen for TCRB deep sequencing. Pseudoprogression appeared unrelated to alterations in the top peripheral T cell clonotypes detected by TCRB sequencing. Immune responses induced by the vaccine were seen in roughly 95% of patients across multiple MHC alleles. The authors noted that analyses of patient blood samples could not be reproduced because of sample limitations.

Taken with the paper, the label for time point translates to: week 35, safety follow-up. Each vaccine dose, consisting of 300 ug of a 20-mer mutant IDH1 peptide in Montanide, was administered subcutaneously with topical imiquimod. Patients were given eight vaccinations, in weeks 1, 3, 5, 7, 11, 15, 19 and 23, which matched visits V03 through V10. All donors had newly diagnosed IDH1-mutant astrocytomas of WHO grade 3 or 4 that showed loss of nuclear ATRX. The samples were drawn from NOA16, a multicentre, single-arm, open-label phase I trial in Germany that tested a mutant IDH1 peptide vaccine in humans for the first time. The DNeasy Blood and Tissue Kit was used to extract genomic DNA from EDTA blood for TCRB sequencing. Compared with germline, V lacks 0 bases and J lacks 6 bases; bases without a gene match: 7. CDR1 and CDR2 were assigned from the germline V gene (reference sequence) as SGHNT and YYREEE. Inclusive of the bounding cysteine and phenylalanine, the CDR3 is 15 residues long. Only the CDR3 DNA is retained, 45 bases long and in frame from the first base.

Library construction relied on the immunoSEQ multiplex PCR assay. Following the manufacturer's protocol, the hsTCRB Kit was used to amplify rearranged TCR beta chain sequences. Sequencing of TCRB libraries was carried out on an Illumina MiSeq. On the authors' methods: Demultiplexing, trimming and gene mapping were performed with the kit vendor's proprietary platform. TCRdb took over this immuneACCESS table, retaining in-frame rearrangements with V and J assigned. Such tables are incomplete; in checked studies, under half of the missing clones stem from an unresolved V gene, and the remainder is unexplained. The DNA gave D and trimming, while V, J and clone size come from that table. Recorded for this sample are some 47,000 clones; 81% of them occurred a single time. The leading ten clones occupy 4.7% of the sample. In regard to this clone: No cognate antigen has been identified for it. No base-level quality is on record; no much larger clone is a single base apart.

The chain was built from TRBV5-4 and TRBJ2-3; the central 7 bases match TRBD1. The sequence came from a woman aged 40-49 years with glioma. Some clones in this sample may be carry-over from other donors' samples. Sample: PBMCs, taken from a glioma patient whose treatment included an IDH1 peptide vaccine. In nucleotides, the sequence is TGTGCCAGCAGCTTGGGGGCAGGGGGTACGGATACGCAGTATTTT. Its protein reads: CASSLGAGGTDTQYF.